This T cell receptor (beta chain) was obtained from a study of a mutant IDH1 vaccine in newly diagnosed glioma listed by TCRdb under 2021. Regarding the complete study: The roughly 35 treated patients were roughly 62% male and around 40% female, with a mean age of about 38 years. Longitudinal TCRB deep sequencing was done for 25 treated patients, wherever samples were available for exploratory analyses. Six visits were used for peripheral blood collection: V03 (baseline), V05, V07, V10, V12 and V13. Prior to enrollment, standard therapy consisting of radiotherapy alone, temozolomide alone, or radiochemotherapy with temozolomide had been administered to patients, with the combination being received by most patients.

Library preparation used the immunoSEQ multiplex PCR assay. Rearranged TCR beta chain sequences were amplified with the hsTCRB Kit following the manufacturer's protocol. TCRB libraries were sequenced on an Illumina MiSeq. Per the source publication's procedure: The kit vendor's proprietary platform handled demultiplexing, trimming and gene mapping. TCRdb took this table from immuneACCESS and kept in-frame rearrangements with V and J called. Such tables lack part of the clones; where checked against another copy, unresolved V genes explain under half of the gap, and the rest is unexplained. V and J calls and clone size come straight from that table; D and trimming were deduced from the DNA. For this sample there are about 59,000 clones; 75% to 95% appear just once. In total, the top ten clones hold 2.6% of the sample. Reading from cysteine to phenylalanine, the CDR3 counts 13 amino acids. The CDR3 DNA has 39 bases and is translated from base 1. The junction carries 14 bases between V and J, which are trimmed by 4 bases and 6 bases respectively. Sequences SGDLS (CDR1) and YYNGEE (CDR2) are obtained from the germline V gene.

What the work shows at the level of the full study, not this receptor alone: PBMC samples for TCRB deep sequencing were selected based on availability. Pseudoprogression seemed to be unrelated to changes in the top peripheral T cell clonotypes found by TCRB sequencing. Vaccine-induced immune responses across multiple MHC alleles were detected in over 85% of patients. It was noted by the authors that analyses of patient blood samples could not be reproduced owing to sample limitations.

As regards this clone: This receptor's antigen is unknown. Base qualities were left out, and no much larger clone turns up one base away.

The time point tag for this specimen amounts to: baseline, week 1 (first vaccination visit). The treatment or condition tag for this specimen amounts to: pre-vaccination baseline after standard-of-care therapy. The donors had newly diagnosed IDH1-mutant astrocytomas of WHO grade 3 or 4 that showed loss of nuclear ATRX. The samples were drawn from NOA16, a multicentre, single-arm, open-label phase I trial in Germany that tested a mutant IDH1 peptide vaccine in humans for the first time. For immunogenicity testing, the blood drawn at visit V03 was used as the baseline sample. Genomic DNA for TCRB sequencing was extracted from EDTA blood using the DNeasy Blood and Tissue Kit.

This sample comprised PBMCs, obtained from a glioma patient treated with radiotherapy, temozolomide or both. The sequence links TRBV9 to TRBJ2-7, and the D gene may be TRBD1, 6 bases matching. This clonotype was obtained from a man over 45 with glioma. The nucleotides read TGTGCCAGCAGCTCAGGGGTTCAATCCGAGCAGTACTTC. This sequence encodes CASSSGVQSEQYF. The CDR3, completed at both ends by the reference TRBV9 and TRBJ2-7 genes, gives the full variable domain DSGVTQTPKHLITATGQRVTLRCSPRSGDLSVYWYQQSLDQGLQFLIQYYNGEERAKGNILERFSAQQFPDLHSELNLSSLELGDSALYFCASSSGVQSEQYFGPGTRLTVT.